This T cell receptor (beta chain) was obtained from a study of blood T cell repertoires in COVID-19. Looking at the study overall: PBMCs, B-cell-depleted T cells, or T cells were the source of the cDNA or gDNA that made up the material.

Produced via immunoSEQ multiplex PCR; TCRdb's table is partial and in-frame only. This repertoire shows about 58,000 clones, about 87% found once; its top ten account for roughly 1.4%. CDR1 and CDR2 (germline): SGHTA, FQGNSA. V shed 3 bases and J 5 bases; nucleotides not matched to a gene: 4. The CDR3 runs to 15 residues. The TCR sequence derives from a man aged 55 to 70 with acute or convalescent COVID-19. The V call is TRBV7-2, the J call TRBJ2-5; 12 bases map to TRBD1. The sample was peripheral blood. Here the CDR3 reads CASSLGQGAWETQYF. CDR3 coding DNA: TGTGCCAGCAGCTTGGGACAGGGGGCGTGGGAGACCCAGTACTTC. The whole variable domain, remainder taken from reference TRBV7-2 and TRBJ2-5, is GAGVSQSPSNKVTEKGKDVELRCDPISGHTALYWYRQSLGQGLEFLIYFQGNSAPDKSGLPSDRFSAERTGGSVSTLTIQRTQQEDSAVYLCASSLGQGAWETQYFGPGTRLLVL.